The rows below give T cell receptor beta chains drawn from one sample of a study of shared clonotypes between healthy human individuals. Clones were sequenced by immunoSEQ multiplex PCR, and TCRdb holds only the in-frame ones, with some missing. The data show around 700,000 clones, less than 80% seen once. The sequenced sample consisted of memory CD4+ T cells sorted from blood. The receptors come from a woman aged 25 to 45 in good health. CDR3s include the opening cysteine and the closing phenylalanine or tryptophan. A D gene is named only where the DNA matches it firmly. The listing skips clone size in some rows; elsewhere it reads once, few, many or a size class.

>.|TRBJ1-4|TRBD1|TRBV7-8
CASRKDRVEKLFF
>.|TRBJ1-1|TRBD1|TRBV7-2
CASSSYDRGGNEAFF
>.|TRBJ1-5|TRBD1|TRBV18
CASSPRTGEPQHF
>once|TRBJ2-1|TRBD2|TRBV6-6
CASGTSGLVQEQFF
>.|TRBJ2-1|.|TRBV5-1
CASSFTGGTYNEQFF
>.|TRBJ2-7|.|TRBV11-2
CASSGRRTDSYEQYF
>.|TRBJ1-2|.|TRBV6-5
CASSYWGGQGGYTF
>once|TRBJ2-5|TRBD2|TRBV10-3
CAISEFGGQREKETQYF
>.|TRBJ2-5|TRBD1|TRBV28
CASRRGQGGKETQYF
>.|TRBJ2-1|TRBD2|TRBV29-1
CSTRTSWDEQFF
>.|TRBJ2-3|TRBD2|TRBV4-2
CASSQKGSPSGIVVDTQYF
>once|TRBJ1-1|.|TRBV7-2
CASNVGTTEAFF
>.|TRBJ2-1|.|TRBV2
CASNGGLGYNEQFF
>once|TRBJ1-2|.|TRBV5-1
CASRSRGTGINYGYTF
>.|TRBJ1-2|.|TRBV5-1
CASSHGERVGYTF
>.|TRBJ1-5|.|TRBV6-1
CASSSGQDSNQPQHF
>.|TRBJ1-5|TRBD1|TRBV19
CASSLNRGRHQPQHF
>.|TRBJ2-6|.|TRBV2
CASKPSGTGANVLTF
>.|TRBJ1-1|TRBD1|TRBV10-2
CASSTPGTGKTEAFF
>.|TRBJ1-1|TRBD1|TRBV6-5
CASSYEGGTNTEAFF
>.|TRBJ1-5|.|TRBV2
CASNREGSNQPQHF
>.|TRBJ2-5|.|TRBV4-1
CASSQEDRKETQYF
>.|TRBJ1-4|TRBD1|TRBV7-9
CASSDGQGALEKLFF
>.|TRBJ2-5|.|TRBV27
CASSPTPEETQYF
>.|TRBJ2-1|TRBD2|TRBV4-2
CASSSSGLAGVLSSYNEQFF
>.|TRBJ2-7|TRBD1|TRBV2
CASILGQGGEQYF
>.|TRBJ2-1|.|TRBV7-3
CASSLLATSPSYNEQFF
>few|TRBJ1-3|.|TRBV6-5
CASRPRFSGNTIYF
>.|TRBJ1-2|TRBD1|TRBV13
CASSLTPASDRELYGYTF
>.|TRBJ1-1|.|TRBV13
CASSLNTEAFF
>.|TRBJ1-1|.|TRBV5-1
CASGSDRNTEAFF
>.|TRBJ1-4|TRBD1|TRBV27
CASTHLPNRGRDEKLFF
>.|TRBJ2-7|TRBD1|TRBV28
CASIKDRVGSYEQYF
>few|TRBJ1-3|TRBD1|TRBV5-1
CASSVQGADGNTIYF
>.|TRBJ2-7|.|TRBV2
CASSEALRQAHEQYF
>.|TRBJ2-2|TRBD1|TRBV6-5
CASSQLQGAPGELFF
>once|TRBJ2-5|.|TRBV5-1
CASSSGVGTETQYF
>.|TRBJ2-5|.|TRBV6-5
CASSYQGPGETQYF
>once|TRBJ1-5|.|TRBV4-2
CASSQDIPGKGQPQHF
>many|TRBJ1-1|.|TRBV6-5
CASSNYKNTEAFF
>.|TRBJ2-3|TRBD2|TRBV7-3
CASSATSVSTDTQYF
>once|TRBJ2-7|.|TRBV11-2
CASSVGVEQYF
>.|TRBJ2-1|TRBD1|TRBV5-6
CASSFRQGGSYNEQFF
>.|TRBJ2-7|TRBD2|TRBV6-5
CASHPSGRITYEQYF
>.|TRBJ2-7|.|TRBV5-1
CASSLSGGTYEQYF
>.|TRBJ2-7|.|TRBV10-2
CASSDRLKFSTYEQYF
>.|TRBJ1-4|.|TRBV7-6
CASSPLGGRVDEKLFF
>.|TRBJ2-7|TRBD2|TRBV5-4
CASSPPTSGRGEQYF
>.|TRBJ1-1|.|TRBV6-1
CASSPRGGNTEAFF
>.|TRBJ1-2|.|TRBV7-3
CASSGGPNYGYTF
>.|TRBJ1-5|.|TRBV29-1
CSVGDTNQPQHF
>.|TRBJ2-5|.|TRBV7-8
CASREGVVQETQYF
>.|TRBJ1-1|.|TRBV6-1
CASSDFVRASTGTEAFF
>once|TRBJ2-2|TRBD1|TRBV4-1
CASSQPGQGKAGELFF
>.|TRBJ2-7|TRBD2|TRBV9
CASSRAGDDGEQYF
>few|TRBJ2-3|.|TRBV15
CATSRDILLDTQYF
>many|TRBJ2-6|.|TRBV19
CASSMVGVLSGANVLTF
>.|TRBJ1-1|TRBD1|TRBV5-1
CASSGRTGTAANTEAFF
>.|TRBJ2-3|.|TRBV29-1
CSVRARRDTDTQYF